This record covers a single T cell receptor beta chain. These data come from a study of blood T cell repertoires in COVID-19. In the authors' workflow: Estimates of nucleated cell counts were drawn from the amplification of reference gene primers. Profiled with immunoSEQ multiplex PCR; TCRdb holds only in-frame clones, not every one. The DNA was the basis for D and trimming; V, J and clone size are from that table. The table has under 350,000 clones, 80% to 90% seen once; the top ten hold approximately 4.6%. Germline values: CDR1 SGHRS, CDR2 YFSETQ. The CDR3 covers 15 residues. With 0 bases clipped from V and 9 bases from J, the junction kept 7 bases outside the gene matches.

This clonotype originated in a woman in her thirties or forties with acute COVID-19. The sample comprised PBMCs or T cells enriched from blood (not recorded which). The chain joins TRBV5-1 to TRBJ2-1; the match to TRBD1 covers 9 bases. As DNA, the CDR3 is TGCGCCAGCAGCTTGGCGGGACAGGGTTCGAGTGAGCAGTTCTTC. The encoded protein is CASSLAGQGSSEQFF.